This T cell receptor beta chain came from a study of blood T cells in healthy people across ages. With a J-beta primer mix and a sample-barcoded 5' primer, a second PCR ran 7 to 11 cycles. TCRdb re-called the 5' RACE reads with MiXCR, one entry per CDR3 protein. The sample lists some 670,000 distinct CDR3 sequences, more than 45% occurring once. Germline V lookup: CDR1 DFQATT, CDR2 SNEGSKA (reference sequence). The CDR3 is made up of 15 amino acids. V gave up 6 bases and J gave up 3 bases; unmatched junction bases: 10. The TCR was taken from a woman of 80 years or more in good health. Sequenced: blood. The V gene is TRBV20-1, the J gene TRBJ2-7; 11 nucleotides match TRBD2. The CDR3 nucleotides read TGCAGTGCCCAAATAGCGGGGGGGATATACTACGAGCAGTACTTC. Translation: CSAQIAGGIYYEQYF.